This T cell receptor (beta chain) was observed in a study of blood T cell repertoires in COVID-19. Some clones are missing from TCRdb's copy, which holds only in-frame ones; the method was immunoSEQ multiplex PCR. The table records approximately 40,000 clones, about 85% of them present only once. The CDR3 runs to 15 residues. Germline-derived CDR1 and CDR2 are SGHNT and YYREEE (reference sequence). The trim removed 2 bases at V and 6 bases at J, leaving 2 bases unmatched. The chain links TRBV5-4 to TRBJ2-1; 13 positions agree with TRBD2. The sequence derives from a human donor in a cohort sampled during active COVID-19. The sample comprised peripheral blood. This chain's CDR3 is CASSFGTSGTNEQFF. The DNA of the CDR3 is TGTGCCAGCAGCTTCGGGACTAGCGGGACCAATGAGCAGTTCTTC.